This T cell receptor beta chain was sequenced during a study of T cell changes during pregnancy in multiple sclerosis. Profiled with immunoSEQ multiplex PCR; TCRdb holds only in-frame clones, not every one. The sample yields around 68,000 clones, around nine tenths seen once. This clonotype was obtained from a female donor with multiple sclerosis, enrolled in a pregnancy study. The specimen comprised CD4+ T cells from peripheral blood mononuclear cells, sampled before pregnancy.

For the CDR3, the DNA is TGTGCCAGCAGCTCACAGGGGGTGTACACCGGGGAGCTGTTTTTT. It codes for CASSSQGVYTGELFF. V is TRBV7-2 and J is TRBJ2-2, with 8 bases aligning to TRBD1. Germline V gene lookup returns CDR1 SGHTA and CDR2 FQGNSA. V lost 4 bases and J lost 3; bases outside the gene matches: 4. The CDR3 spans 15 residues.